The 4 T cell receptor beta chains presented below share a single source sample, sequenced in a study of T cells after yellow fever vaccination. Each CDR3 protein is one row after TCRdb ran MiXCR on the 5' RACE reads. The table shows 300,000 to 350,000 distinct CDR3 sequences, with about 4% occurring only once. Sample: PBMCs, taken 5 days after the yellow fever booster vaccination. The receptors shown here come from a man between 18 and 35 years old who received the YFV17D yellow fever vaccine.

The table lists this clonotype with many counts. The chain joins TRBV9 to TRBJ2-7; 10 bases align to TRBD1. The V gene end was trimmed by 0 bases and the J gene end by 3 bases; junction bases not matched to a gene: 3. The germline CDR1 and CDR2 sequences are SGDLS and YYNGEE. The CDR3 runs 15 residues. The DNA of the CDR3 is TGTGCCAGCAGCGTAGGAGGACAGGGGGACTACGAGCAGTACTTC. As protein: CASSVGGQGDYEQYF.

This clonotype was counted only a few times. The gene calls are TRBV19 and TRBJ1-4; D remains ambiguous. Germline CDR1 is LNHDA and CDR2 is SQIVND (reference sequence). V lost 4 bases to trimming and J lost 0 bases, with 9 bases between them. The CDR3 is 15 amino acids. The CDR3 protein is CASSRSSATNEKLFF. CDR3 DNA: TGTGCCAGTAGTAGGAGTTCTGCAACTAATGAAAAACTGTTTTTT.

This clonotype was found many times. CDR3: CASSQSGTGDNSPLHF. Here the CDR3 DNA reads TGTGCCAGCAGCCAAAGCGGCACAGGGGATAATTCACCCCTCCACTTT. This chain connects TRBV7-2 to TRBJ1-6; 7 nucleotides align to TRBD1. V gave up 5 bases and J gave up 5 bases; unmatched junction bases: 9. Germline CDR1 is SGHTA and CDR2 is FQGNSA. The CDR3 loop spans 16 amino acids.

The chain joins TRBV12-3 or TRBV12-4 to TRBJ2-3; D is tentatively TRBD1 or TRBD2 (5 bases each). CDR3 size: 15 residues. V gave up 7 bases and J gave up 2 bases, with 16 bases separating them. The chain's CDR3 is CASTPGTSTTDTQYF. The CDR3 DNA reads as TGTGCCAGCACCCCTGGGACCTCCACCACAGATACGCAGTATTTT.